The 22 T cell receptor beta chains in this list originate from one sample, sequenced in a study of shared clonotypes between healthy human individuals. TCRdb keeps only in-frame clones here, not all; method: immunoSEQ multiplex PCR. The sample shows 2 million to 3 million clones, approximately 93% of them seen only once. The sample was naive CD4+ T cells from PBMCs. The subset is: CD45RA+ positively selected. The receptors derive from a man aged 18 to 29 in good health. Some clones in this sample may be carry-over from other donors' samples.

CDR3 in amino acids: CAISELNDGPEVWLNTEAFF. The CDR3 region has the DNA TGTGCCATCAGTGAACTCAACGATGGGCCGGAGGTCTGGCTGAACACTGAAGCTTTCTTT. The genes are TRBV10-3 and TRBJ1-1; no firm D call. Germline-derived CDR1 and CDR2 are ENHRY and SYGVKD. The CDR3 totals 20 residues. Trimming took 3 bases from V and 0 from J, leaving 26 bases between them.

J is TRBJ1-1 and V is TRBV6-5; 7 bases align to TRBD1. V was clipped by 4 bases and J by 3 bases; unmatched bases: 5. This CDR3 spans 14 amino acids. The V gene's germline CDR1 is MNHEY and CDR2 SVGAGI. The CDR3 protein is CASSSLTGDTEAFF. The CDR3 nucleotides are TGTGCCAGCAGTTCCTTAACAGGGGACACTGAAGCTTTCTTT.

This chain uses TRBV4-2 with TRBJ2-1; a weak D match, TRBD2 (6 bases). Trimming took 4 bases from V and 6 from J, leaving 22 bases between them. The CDR3 loop spans 17 amino acids. Looked up from germline, CDR1 is LGHNA and CDR2 is YNFKEQ. In DNA, the CDR3 is TGTGCCAGCAGCCGAGCCAGGGAGGCGGTGGACCCCAATGAGCAGTTCTTC. It encodes CASSRAREAVDPNEQFF.

To note about this clone: An end of the junction differs from the germline gene, which may be a read error. This sequence joins TRBV7-2 and TRBJ1-4; tentative D call: TRBD1 (6 bases). CDR1 is SGHTA and CDR2 is FQGNSA in the germline V gene. The CDR3 spans 19 residues. The DNA for the CDR3 is TGTGCCAGCAGCATAGCCCCAGGACAGCATTTAAGAACTAATGAAAAACTGTTTTTT. This codes for CASSIAPGQHLRTNEKLFF. Full variable domain (remainder filled in from reference TRBV7-2 and TRBJ1-4): GAGVSQSPSNKVTEKGKDVELRCDPISGHTALYWYRQSLGQGLEFLIYFQGNSAPDKSGLPSDRFSAERTGGSVSTLTIQRTQQEDSAVYLCASSIAPGQHLRTNEKLFFGSGTQLSVL.

This chain connects TRBV7-2 to TRBJ1-2; D unresolved. CDR3 length: 14 amino acids. V was pared by 0 bases and J by 0 bases, with 5 bases between. Germline V gives CDR1 SGHTA, CDR2 FQGNSA. In DNA form, the CDR3 reads TGTGCCAGCAGCTTAGCGGCCGCTAACTATGGCTACACCTTC. Protein product: CASSLAAANYGYTF. The full variable domain, completed using reference TRBV7-2 and TRBJ1-2, is GAGVSQSPSNKVTEKGKDVELRCDPISGHTALYWYRQSLGQGLEFLIYFQGNSAPDKSGLPSDRFSAERTGGSVSTLTIQRTQQEDSAVYLCASSLAAANYGYTFGSGTRLTVV.

The chain is built from TRBV6-1 and TRBJ1-3; 7 nucleotides match TRBD1. This CDR3 is 15 amino acids long. Trimming cost V 1 base and J 2 bases; bases outside gene matches: 2. CDR1 and CDR2 from the germline V gene are MNHNS and SASEGT. CDR3 sequence: CASSEVGTAGNTIYF. The CDR3 DNA reads as TGTGCCAGCAGTGAAGTCGGGACAGCTGGAAACACCATATATTTT.

This rearrangement joins TRBV9 to TRBJ2-7; D call uncertain. Trimming removed 0 bases from V and 2 bases from J, with 9 bases in between. CDR1 is SGDLS, CDR2 YYNGEE, per germline. This CDR3 is 14 amino acids long. The DNA of the CDR3 is TGTGCCAGCAGCGTAGTCGCATCCACCTACGAGCAGTACTTC. The encoded protein is CASSVVASTYEQYF.

The genes are TRBV27 and TRBJ2-6, with 8 bases fitting TRBD1. J gave up 5 bases and V 1 base, and 16 bases lay outside the gene matches. From germline, CDR1 is MNHEY and CDR2 SMNVEV (reference sequence). The CDR3 spans 20 residues. The CDR3 DNA is TGTGCCAGCAGTTTATGGATGACAGGGGATGAAAATCAGAGGGCCAACGTCCTGACTTTC. As protein: CASSLWMTGDENQRANVLTF.

The rearrangement uses TRBV6-5 and TRBJ1-2; D not resolved. Germline CDR1 reads MNHEY; CDR2 reads SVGAGI. The germline V and J ends were trimmed by 0 bases and 4 bases, with 12 bases remaining between them. The CDR3 runs 15 residues. The CDR3 loop reads CASSYSRALTYGYTF. CDR3 nucleotide sequence: TGTGCCAGCAGTTACTCTCGGGCCCTGACCTATGGCTACACCTTC.

The chain employs TRBV6-1 and TRBJ2-1; 13 bases line up with TRBD2. This CDR3 is 15 amino acids long. The J segment lost 8 bases and the V segment lost 5 bases, leaving 6 bases of the junction unmatched. Germline V gene lookup returns CDR1 MNHNS and CDR2 SASEGT. DNA for the CDR3: TGTGCCAGCAGTTTTGAACTAGCGGGAGGGTATGAGCAGTTCTTC. Translated, it gives CASSFELAGGYEQFF.

The chain employs TRBV5-4 and TRBJ2-2; D possibly uses TRBD1 or TRBD2 (5 bases each). Germline V gene sequence: CDR1 SGHNT, CDR2 YYREEE (reference sequence). Trimming shortened V by 2 bases and J by 0 bases, and 8 bases separated the two germline ends. This CDR3 comprises 15 residues. The CDR3 region has the DNA TGTGCCAGCAGCTTTCAGGGACCGAACACCGGGGAGCTGTTTTTT. Translated, it gives CASSFQGPNTGELFF. Drawing the rest from reference TRBV5-4 and TRBJ2-2, the complete variable domain is ETGVTQSPTHLIKTRGQQVTLRCSSQSGHNTVSWYQQALGQGPQFIFQYYREEENGRGNFPPRFSGLQFPNYSSELNVNALELDDSALYLCASSFQGPNTGELFFGEGSRLTVL.

Here the CDR3 DNA reads TGTGCCAGCAGTGAAACCTGGGGAGATACGCAGTATTTT. Amino acid sequence: CASSETWGDTQYF. V gene TRBV2 combines with J gene TRBJ2-3; D gene ambiguous. Trimming removed 2 bases at V and 5 bases at J, with 8 bases between. The CDR3 spans 13 residues. Germline values: CDR1 SNHLY, CDR2 FYNNEI.

The chain carries TRBV19 and TRBJ1-1; 7 positions match TRBD1. The CDR3 is 14 amino acids. Trimming removed 5 bases from V and 1 base from J; junction bases left unmatched: 4. CDR1 and CDR2 (germline): LNHDA, SQIVND (reference sequence). CDR3: CASSLGGWNTEAFF. In DNA, the CDR3 is TGTGCCAGTAGTTTAGGGGGCTGGAACACTGAAGCTTTCTTT.

Details on this clone: Other nucleotide sequences in the sample specify the same CDR3. CDR3 nucleotides: TGCGCCAGCAGCCAAGATCGACGCGAGCAGTACTTC. Its protein product is CASSQDRREQYF. The rearrangement joins TRBV4-3 to TRBJ2-7; D remains ambiguous. Germline V gene lookup returns CDR1 LGHNA and CDR2 YSLEER. The V end lost 0 bases, the J end lost 6 bases, and 6 bases lay between the germline ends. CDR3 length equals 12 residues.

On this clone itself: The sample has other DNA sequences that encode this CDR3 too. V and J are TRBV6-5 and TRBJ1-2, with 7 bases fitting TRBD1. This CDR3 region has 13 residues. From germline, CDR1 is MNHEY and CDR2 SVGAGI. Trimming cost V 2 bases and J 6 bases; bases outside gene matches: 3. The CDR3 is CASSYAQGDGYTF. The CDR3 bases are TGTGCCAGCAGTTACGCGCAGGGGGATGGCTACACCTTC.

The chain uses TRBV5-5 and TRBJ2-6, with 9 bases aligning to TRBD1. J was trimmed by 1 base and V by 6 bases; bases with no gene match: 14. This CDR3 contains 19 residues. Germline V gives CDR1 SGHKS, CDR2 YYEKEE (reference sequence). The CDR3 bases are TGTGCCAGCACGCTTCACCGGGACAGGGAGTTGTCTGGGGCCAACGTCCTGACTTTC. Translation: CASTLHRDRELSGANVLTF.

This clone was detected only once. This same CDR3 is encoded by further DNA sequences in the sample. The chain joins TRBV28 to TRBJ2-1; no reliable D call. The germline CDR1 and CDR2 sequences are MDHEN and SYDVKM. Trimming pared 5 bases from V and 1 base from J, leaving 3 bases between. The CDR3 has 12 residues. The CDR3: CASSTSYNEQFF. CDR3 nucleotide sequence: TGTGCCAGCAGTACGTCCTACAATGAGCAGTTCTTC.

To note about this clone: The sample contains more than one DNA sequence encoding this CDR3. The V gene is TRBV9, the J gene TRBJ2-3; D assignment may be TRBD1 or TRBD2 (5 bases each). Germline assignment: CDR1 SGDLS and CDR2 YYNGEE. The CDR3 extends over 14 amino acids. V lost 0 bases to trimming and J lost 4 bases, with 9 bases between them. The CDR3 DNA reads TGTGCCAGCAGCGTAGGGGGGAGTTCAGATACGCAGTATTTT. This translates into CASSVGGSSDTQYF.

To note about this clone: The same CDR3 can be traced to other DNA sequences in this sample. The chain employs TRBV11-2 and TRBJ2-7; TRBD2 matches 10 bases. CDR3 length: 15 residues. The junction had 3 bases not matched to a gene; V was cut back by 4 bases and J by 0 bases. The germline CDR1 and CDR2 sequences are SGHAT and FQNNGV. CDR3 region: CASSWTSGSSYEQYF. The CDR3 DNA follows: TGTGCCAGCAGCTGGACTAGCGGAAGCTCCTACGAGCAGTACTTC.

This chain connects TRBV5-1 to TRBJ2-1, with 11 bases that match TRBD2. Germline values: CDR1 SGHRS, CDR2 YFSETQ. The CDR3 runs to 16 residues. With 1 base clipped from V and 6 bases from J, the junction kept 6 bases outside the gene matches. CDR3 protein: CASSLTSGRSGNEQFF. CDR3 coding DNA: TGCGCCAGCAGCTTGACTAGCGGGAGATCAGGCAATGAGCAGTTCTTC. The complete variable domain, with remaining parts taken from reference TRBV5-1 and TRBJ2-1, reads KAGVTQTPRYLIKTRGQQVTLSCSPISGHRSVSWYQQTPGQGLQFLFEYFSETQRNKGNFPGRFSGRQFSNSRSEMNVSTLELGDSALYLCASSLTSGRSGNEQFFGPGTRLTVL.

About this clone: This specimen includes other DNA sequences encoding the same CDR3. V gene TRBV7-2 combines with J gene TRBJ2-7; D is undetermined. Trimming pared 0 bases from V and 4 bases from J, leaving 10 bases between. The CDR3 contains 14 residues. In germline, CDR1 is SGHTA, CDR2 FQGNSA. CDR3 protein: CASSLAGISYEQYF. The CDR3 region has the DNA TGTGCCAGCAGCTTAGCGGGAATCTCTTACGAGCAGTACTTC.

V usage is TRBV5-4 and J usage is TRBJ2-1, with 13 bases fitting TRBD2. Germline V gives CDR1 SGHNT, CDR2 YYREEE (reference sequence). Germline trimming cut 5 bases from V and 7 bases from J; bases unmatched to any gene: 18. The CDR3 runs to 19 residues. The CDR3 is CASSRFGGRTSGSENEQFF. CDR3 sequence (DNA): TGTGCCAGCAGTCGCTTTGGGGGCCGGACTAGCGGGAGCGAGAATGAGCAGTTCTTC. Full variable domain (rest looked up from reference TRBV5-4 and TRBJ2-1): ETGVTQSPTHLIKTRGQQVTLRCSSQSGHNTVSWYQQALGQGPQFIFQYYREEENGRGNFPPRFSGLQFPNYSSELNVNALELDDSALYLCASSRFGGRTSGSENEQFFGPGTRLTVL.